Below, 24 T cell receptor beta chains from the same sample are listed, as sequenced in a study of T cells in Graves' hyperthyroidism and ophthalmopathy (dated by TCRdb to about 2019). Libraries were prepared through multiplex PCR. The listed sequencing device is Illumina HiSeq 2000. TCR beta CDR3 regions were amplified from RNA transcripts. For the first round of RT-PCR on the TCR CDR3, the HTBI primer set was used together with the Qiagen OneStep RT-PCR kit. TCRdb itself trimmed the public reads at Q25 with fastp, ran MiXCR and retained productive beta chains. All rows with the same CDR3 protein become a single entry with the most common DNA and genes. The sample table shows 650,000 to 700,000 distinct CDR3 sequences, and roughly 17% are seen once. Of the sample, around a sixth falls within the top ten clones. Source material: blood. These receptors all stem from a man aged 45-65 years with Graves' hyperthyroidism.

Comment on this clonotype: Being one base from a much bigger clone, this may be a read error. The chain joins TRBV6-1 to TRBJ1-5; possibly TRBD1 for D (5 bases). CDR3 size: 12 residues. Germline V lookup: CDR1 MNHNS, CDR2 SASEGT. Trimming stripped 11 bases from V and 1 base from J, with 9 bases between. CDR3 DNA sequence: TGTGCCGGCCGGGACAGCAATCAGCCCCAGCATTTT. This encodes CAGRDSNQPQHF.

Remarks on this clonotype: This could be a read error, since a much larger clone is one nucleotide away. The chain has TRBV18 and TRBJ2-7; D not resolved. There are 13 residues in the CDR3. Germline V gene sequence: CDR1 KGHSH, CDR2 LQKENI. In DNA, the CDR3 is TGTGCCAGCTCACCAGCTGCATTCTACGAGCAGTGCTTC. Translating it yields CASSPAAFYEQCF.

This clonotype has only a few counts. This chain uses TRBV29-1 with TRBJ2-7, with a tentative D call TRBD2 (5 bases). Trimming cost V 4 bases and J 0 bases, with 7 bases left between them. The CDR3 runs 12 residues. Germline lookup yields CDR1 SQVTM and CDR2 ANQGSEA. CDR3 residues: CSVASNSYEQYF. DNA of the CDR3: TGCAGCGTTGCTAGCAACTCCTACGAGCAGTACTTC.

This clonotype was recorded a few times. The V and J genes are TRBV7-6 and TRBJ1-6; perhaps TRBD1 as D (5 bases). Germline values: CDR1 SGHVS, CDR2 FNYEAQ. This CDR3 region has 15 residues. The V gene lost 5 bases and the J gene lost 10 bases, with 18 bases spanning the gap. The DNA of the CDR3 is TGTGCCAGCAGCCGTTTGGGGGGACCAGGCTCACCCCTCCACTTT. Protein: CASSRLGGPGSPLHF.

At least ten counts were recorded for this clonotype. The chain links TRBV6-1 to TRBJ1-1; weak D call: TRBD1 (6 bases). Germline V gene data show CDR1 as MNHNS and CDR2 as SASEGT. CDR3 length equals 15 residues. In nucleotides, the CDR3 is TGTGCATCCGGGGGGCGCCTCGGCGGGGACACTGAAGCTTTCTTT. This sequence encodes CASGGRLGGDTEAFF.

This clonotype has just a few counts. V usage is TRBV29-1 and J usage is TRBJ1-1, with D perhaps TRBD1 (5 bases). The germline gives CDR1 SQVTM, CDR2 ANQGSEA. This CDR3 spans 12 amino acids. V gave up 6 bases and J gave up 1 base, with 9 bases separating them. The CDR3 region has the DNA TGCAGCGTGGGGGTCCAGAACACTGAAGCTTTCTTT. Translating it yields CSVGVQNTEAFF.

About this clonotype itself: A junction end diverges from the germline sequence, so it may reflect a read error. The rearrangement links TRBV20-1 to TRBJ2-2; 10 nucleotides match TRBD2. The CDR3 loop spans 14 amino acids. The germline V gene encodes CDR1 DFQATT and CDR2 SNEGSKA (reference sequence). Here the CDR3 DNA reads TGCAGTGCATCTAGCGGGAGTAGGACCGGGGAGCTGTTATTT. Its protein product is CSASSGSRTGELLF.

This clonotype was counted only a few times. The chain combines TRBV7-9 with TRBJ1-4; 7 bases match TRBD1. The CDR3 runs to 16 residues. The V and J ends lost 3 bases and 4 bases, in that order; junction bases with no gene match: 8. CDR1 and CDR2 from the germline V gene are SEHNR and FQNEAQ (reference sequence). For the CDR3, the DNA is TGTGCCAGCAGCTTGGGACAGCCAACTTTTAATGAAAAACTGTTTTTT. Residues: CASSLGQPTFNEKLFF. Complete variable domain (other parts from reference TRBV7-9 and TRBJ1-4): DTGVSQNPRHKITKRGQNVTFRCDPISEHNRLYWYRQTLGQGPEFLTYFQNEAQLEKSRLLSDRFSAERPKGSFSTLEIQRTEQGDSAMYLCASSLGQPTFNEKLFFGSGTQLSVL.

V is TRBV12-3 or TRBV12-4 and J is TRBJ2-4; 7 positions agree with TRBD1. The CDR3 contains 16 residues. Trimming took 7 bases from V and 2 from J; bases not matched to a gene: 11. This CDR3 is CASTAGGRVSKNIQYF. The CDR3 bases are TGTGCCAGCACCGCAGGGGGTCGGGTTTCCAAAAACATTCAGTACTTC.

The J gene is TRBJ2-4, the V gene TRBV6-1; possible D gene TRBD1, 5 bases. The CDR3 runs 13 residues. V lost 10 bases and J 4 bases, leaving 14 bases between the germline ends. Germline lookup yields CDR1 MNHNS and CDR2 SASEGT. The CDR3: CATTRPGKNIQYF. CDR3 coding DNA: TGTGCCACCACCCGGCCAGGGAAAAACATTCAGTACTTC.

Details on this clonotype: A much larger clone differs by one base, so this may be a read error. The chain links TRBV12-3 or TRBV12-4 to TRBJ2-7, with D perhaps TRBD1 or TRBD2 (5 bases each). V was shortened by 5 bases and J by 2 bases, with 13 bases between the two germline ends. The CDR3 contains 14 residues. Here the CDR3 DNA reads TGTGCCAGCAGTCGCCGGGACGGAACCTACGAGCAGTACTTC. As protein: CASSRRDGTYEQYF.

CDR3 DNA sequence: TGTGCCAGCAGTTACGGACTAGCGGGATTCTACGAGCAGTACTTC. This encodes CASSYGLAGFYEQYF. The gene calls are TRBV28 and TRBJ2-7; the match to TRBD2 covers 12 bases. The CDR3 totals 15 residues. V was pared by 4 bases and J by 3 bases, with 4 bases of the junction left unmatched. Germline V gene lookup returns CDR1 MDHEN and CDR2 SYDVKM. The entire variable domain, with the rest obtained from reference TRBV28 and TRBJ2-7, is as follows: DVKVTQSSRYLVKRTGEKVFLECVQDMDHENMFWYRQDPGLGLRLIYFSYDVKMKEKGDIPEGYSVSREKKERFSLILESASTNQTSMYLCASSYGLAGFYEQYFGPGTRLTVT.

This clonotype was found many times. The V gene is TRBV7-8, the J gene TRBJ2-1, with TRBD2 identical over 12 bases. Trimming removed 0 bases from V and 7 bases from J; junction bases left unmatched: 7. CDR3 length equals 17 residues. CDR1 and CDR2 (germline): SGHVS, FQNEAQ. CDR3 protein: CASSLASRLAGANEQFF. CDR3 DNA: TGTGCCAGCAGCTTAGCATCCAGACTAGCGGGAGCGAATGAGCAGTTCTTC. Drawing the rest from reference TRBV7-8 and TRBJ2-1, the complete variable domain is GAGVSQSPRYKVAKRGQDVALRCDPISGHVSLFWYQQALGQGPEFLTYFQNEAQLDKSGLPSDRFFAERPEGSVSTLKIQRTQQEDSAVYLCASSLASRLAGANEQFFGPGTRLTVL.

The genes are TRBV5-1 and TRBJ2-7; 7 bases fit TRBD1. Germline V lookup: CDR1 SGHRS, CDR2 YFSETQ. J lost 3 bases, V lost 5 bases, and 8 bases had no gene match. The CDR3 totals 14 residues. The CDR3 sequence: CASRAGTVNYEQYF. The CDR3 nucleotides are TGCGCCAGCAGGGCCGGGACAGTAAACTACGAGCAGTACTTC.

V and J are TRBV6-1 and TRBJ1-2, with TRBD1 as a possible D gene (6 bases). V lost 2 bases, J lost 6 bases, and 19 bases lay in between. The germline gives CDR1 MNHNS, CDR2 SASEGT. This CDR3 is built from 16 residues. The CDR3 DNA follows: TGTGCCAGCAGTGAAAGTTGGGGGGCGGAAACCGATGGCTACACCTTC. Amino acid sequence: CASSESWGAETDGYTF.

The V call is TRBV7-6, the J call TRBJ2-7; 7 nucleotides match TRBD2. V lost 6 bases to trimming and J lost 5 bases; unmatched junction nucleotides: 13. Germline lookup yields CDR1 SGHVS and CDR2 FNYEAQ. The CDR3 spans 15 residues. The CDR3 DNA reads TGTGCCAGCAGTCCTACTAGCGCTAGTATCCACGAGCAGTACTTC. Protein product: CASSPTSASIHEQYF. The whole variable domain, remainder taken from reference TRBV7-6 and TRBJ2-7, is GAGVSQSPRYKVTKRGQDVALRCDPISGHVSLYWYRQALGQGPEFLTYFNYEAQQDKSGLPNDRFSAERPEGSISTLTIQRTEQRDSAMYRCASSPTSASIHEQYFGPGTRLTVT.

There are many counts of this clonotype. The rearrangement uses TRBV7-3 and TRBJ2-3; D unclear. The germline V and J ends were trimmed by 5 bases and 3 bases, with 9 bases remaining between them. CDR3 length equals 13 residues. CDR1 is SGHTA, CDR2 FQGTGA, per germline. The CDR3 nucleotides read TGTGCCAGCAGCCCCTATCAAACAGATACGCAGTATTTT. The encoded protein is CASSPYQTDTQYF.

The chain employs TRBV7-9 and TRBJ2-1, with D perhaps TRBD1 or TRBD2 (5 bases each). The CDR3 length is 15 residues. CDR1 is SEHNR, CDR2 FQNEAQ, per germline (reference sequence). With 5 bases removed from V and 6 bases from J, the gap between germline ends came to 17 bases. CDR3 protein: CASSKPGTSGNEQFF. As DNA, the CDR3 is TGTGCCAGCAGCAAGCCCGGGACCAGCGGCAATGAGCAGTTCTTC.

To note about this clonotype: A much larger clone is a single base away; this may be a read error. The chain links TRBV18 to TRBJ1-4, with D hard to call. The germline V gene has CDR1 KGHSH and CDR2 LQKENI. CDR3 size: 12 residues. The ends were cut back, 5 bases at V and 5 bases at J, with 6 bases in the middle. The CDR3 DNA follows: TGTGCCAGCTCAAGGCGAAATGAAAAACTGTTTTTT. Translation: CASSRRNEKLFF.

The CDR3: CASSVPGQGGYGYTF. DNA for the CDR3: TGTGCCAGCAGTGTTCCGGGACAGGGCGGCTATGGCTACACCTTC. V usage is TRBV6-1 and J usage is TRBJ1-2, with 9 bases that match TRBD1. The germline V gene encodes CDR1 MNHNS and CDR2 SASEGT. The CDR3 has 15 residues. The junction had 7 bases not matched to a gene; V was cut back by 4 bases and J by 4 bases.

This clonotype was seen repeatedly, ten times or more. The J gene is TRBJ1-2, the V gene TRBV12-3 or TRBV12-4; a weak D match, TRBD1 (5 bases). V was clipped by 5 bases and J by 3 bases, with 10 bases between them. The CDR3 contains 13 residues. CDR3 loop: CASSPGGDYGYTF. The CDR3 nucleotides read TGTGCCAGCAGTCCGGGGGGTGACTATGGCTACACCTTC.

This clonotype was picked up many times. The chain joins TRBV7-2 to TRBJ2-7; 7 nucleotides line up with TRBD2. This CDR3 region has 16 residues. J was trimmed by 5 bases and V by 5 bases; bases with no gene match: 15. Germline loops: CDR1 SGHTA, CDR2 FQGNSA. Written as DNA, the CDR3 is TGTGCCAGCAGCCCCCCCTTTTGGGAGGGCGGCGACGAGCAGTACTTC. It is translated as CASSPPFWEGGDEQYF.

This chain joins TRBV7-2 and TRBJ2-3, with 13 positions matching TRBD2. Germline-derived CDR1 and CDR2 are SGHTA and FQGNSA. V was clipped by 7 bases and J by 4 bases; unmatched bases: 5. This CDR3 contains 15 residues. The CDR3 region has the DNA TGTGCCAGCACACCGGGACTAGCGGGATCAGATACGCAGTATTTT. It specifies CASTPGLAGSDTQYF.

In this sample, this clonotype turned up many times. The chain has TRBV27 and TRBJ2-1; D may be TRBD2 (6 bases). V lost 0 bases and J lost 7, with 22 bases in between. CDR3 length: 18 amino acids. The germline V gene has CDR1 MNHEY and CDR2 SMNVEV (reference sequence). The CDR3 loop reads CASSLSRAGGAPPNEQFF. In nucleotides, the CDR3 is TGTGCCAGCAGTTTATCGAGAGCCGGCGGGGCCCCCCCAAATGAGCAGTTCTTC.